One sample yielded the 26 T cell receptor beta chains listed below, sequenced in a study of CD8 T cells in ankylosing spondylitis. TCRdb re-derived calls from the 5' RACE reads in MiXCR, one entry per CDR3 protein. The table records 470,000 or so distinct CDR3 sequences, roughly 25% of them present only once. These receptors' targets are unknown. Study-level results: In ankylosing spondylitis blood, a motif of about 8 highly homologous TCR beta variants appeared characteristic.

Sequenced input: blood, either unsorted or a sorted T cell fraction (not recorded which). These TCRs come from a male donor with ankylosing spondylitis.

The chain couples TRBV6-1 to TRBJ1-5; D perhaps matches TRBD1 (5 bases). CDR1 MNHNS and CDR2 SASEGT come from the germline V gene. V lost 6 bases, J lost 1 base, and 13 bases lay in between. This CDR3 spans 15 amino acids. The CDR3: CASRSGRISNQPQHF. The CDR3 bases are TGTGCCAGCAGGTCGGGACGGATCAGCAATCAGCCCCAGCATTTT.

This chain uses TRBV5-1 with TRBJ2-1, with D possibly being TRBD2 (6 bases). Germline assignment: CDR1 SGHRS and CDR2 YFSETQ. The CDR3 covers 16 residues. V lost 4 bases and J 7 bases, leaving 21 bases between the germline ends. The CDR3 sequence is CASSPLASAPSNEQFF. The DNA for the CDR3 is TGCGCCAGCAGCCCCTTGGCTAGCGCGCCCTCGAATGAGCAGTTCTTC.

This clonotype was observed a few times. V and J are TRBV12-3 or TRBV12-4 and TRBJ2-1; D possibly uses TRBD1 or TRBD2 (5 bases each). The germline V and J ends were trimmed by 7 bases and 3 bases, with 16 bases remaining between them. The CDR3 is 15 residues long. In nucleotides, the CDR3 is TGTGCCAGCACTCCCGGGACCGTCCACTACAATGAGCAGTTCTTC. Its protein is CASTPGTVHYNEQFF.

This clonotype turned up a few times. This chain links TRBV30 with TRBJ2-7; 7 nucleotides agree with TRBD1. Germline CDR1 and CDR2: GTSNPN and SVGIG (reference sequence). There are 11 residues in the CDR3. V dropped 7 bases and J dropped 7; count of bases not matched to a gene: 7. The CDR3: CASSRGWEQYF. The CDR3, as DNA: TGTGCCTCCTCCAGGGGGTGGGAGCAGTACTTC.

This clonotype was seen a few times. The genes are TRBV5-6 and TRBJ2-3, with 11 bases lining up with TRBD2. The CDR3 has 17 amino acids. V was pared by 4 bases and J by 2 bases, with 9 bases of the junction left unmatched. Germline lookup yields CDR1 SGHDT and CDR2 YYEEEE. The CDR3 bases are TGTGCCAGCAGCCGACCGGGACTAGCGGTCAACACAGATACGCAGTATTTT. This codes for CASSRPGLAVNTDTQYF.

This clonotype has more than one count but fewer than ten. This chain uses TRBV11-2 with TRBJ2-1; 7 bases map to TRBD2. Per germline, CDR1 SGHAT and CDR2 FQNNGV. Trimming removed 1 base from V and 3 bases from J; junction bases left unmatched: 3. CDR3 size: 15 residues. CDR3 amino acids: CASSLVREFYNEQFF. As DNA, the CDR3 is TGTGCCAGCAGCTTAGTGCGGGAGTTCTACAATGAGCAGTTCTTC.

This clonotype was detected only a few times. The chain employs TRBV12-3 or TRBV12-4 and TRBJ2-7, with D perhaps TRBD2 (6 bases). The CDR3 length is 16 residues. Trimming cost V 5 bases and J 0 bases, with 17 bases left between them. The CDR3 DNA reads TGTGCCAGCAGTGTCGGGAGTGGGGGGTTCTCCTACGAGCAGTACGTC. This encodes CASSVGSGGFSYEQYV.

This clonotype was counted between two and nine times. V gene TRBV2 combines with J gene TRBJ1-4, with a weak D call TRBD1 (6 bases). The CDR3 has 16 residues. Looked up from germline, CDR1 is SNHLY and CDR2 is FYNNEI. V lost 6 bases and J 0 bases, leaving 14 bases between the germline ends. The chain's CDR3 is CASSLIGQTTNEKLFF. The CDR3 region has the DNA TGTGCCAGCAGCTTAATCGGACAGACAACTAATGAAAAACTGTTTTTT.

CDR3 nucleotides: TGCGCCAGCAGCTTGGCCACCCCGACCGATAATTCACCCCTCCACTTT. Encoded protein: CASSLATPTDNSPLHF. This chain uses TRBV5-1 with TRBJ1-6; D gene ambiguous. Germline lookup yields CDR1 SGHRS and CDR2 YFSETQ. The length of the CDR3 is 16 residues. V lost 0 bases, J lost 5 bases, and 12 bases lay in between.

This clonotype has just a few counts. The V gene is TRBV20-1, the J gene TRBJ1-2; D possibly corresponds to TRBD1 (6 bases). The germline gives CDR1 DFQATT, CDR2 SNEGSKA (reference sequence). V lost 2 bases to trimming and J lost 0 bases, with 7 bases between them. The CDR3 has 13 amino acids. CDR3 sequence reads: CSARKGANYGYTF. The CDR3 DNA reads TGCAGTGCTAGAAAGGGGGCTAACTATGGCTACACCTTC.

The chain uses TRBV5-6 and TRBJ2-5; possibly TRBD1 for D (5 bases). Germline V lookup: CDR1 SGHDT, CDR2 YYEEEE. This CDR3 has 16 residues. The ends were cut back, 2 bases at V and 2 bases at J, with 16 bases in the middle. The CDR3 DNA is TGTGCCAGCAGCTTCCCACAGGTTTACGGTCAAGAGACCCAGTACTTC. Translated, it gives CASSFPQVYGQETQYF.

J is TRBJ2-5 and V is TRBV7-9; 8 nucleotides align to TRBD2. With 5 bases clipped from V and 5 bases from J, the junction kept 10 bases outside the gene matches. The CDR3 runs to 15 residues. CDR1 is SEHNR and CDR2 is FQNEAQ in the germline V gene (reference sequence). This CDR3 is CASSRSPGGLETQYF. As DNA, the CDR3 is TGTGCCAGCAGCCGCTCTCCGGGAGGGCTGGAGACCCAGTACTTC.

The rearrangement links TRBV24-1 to TRBJ2-2; 8 nucleotides line up with TRBD2. J lost 0 bases, V lost 4 bases, and 6 bases had no gene match. The germline V gene has CDR1 KGHDR and CDR2 SFDVKD. The CDR3 has 17 amino acids. DNA of the CDR3: TGTGCCACCAGTGACCGCACTAGCGGTGCGAACACCGGGGAGCTGTTTTTT. Protein sequence: CATSDRTSGANTGELFF.

Written as DNA, the CDR3 is TGTGCCACCAGTGCTTACAGGGCGGAAGAGACCCAGTACTTC. Protein product: CATSAYRAEETQYF. The genes are TRBV24-1 and TRBJ2-5, with a weak D call TRBD1 (6 bases). V gave up 5 bases and J gave up 3 bases, with 12 bases separating them. Germline-derived CDR1 and CDR2 are KGHDR and SFDVKD. The CDR3 is 14 residues long.

CDR3: CSALPGTPSTDTQYF. CDR3 in DNA: TGCAGCGCTCTCCCTGGGACTCCTAGCACAGATACGCAGTATTTT. J is TRBJ2-3 and V is TRBV29-1; TRBD2 might be the D (6 bases). Trimming took 7 bases from V and 0 from J, leaving 17 bases between them. Germline assignment: CDR1 SQVTM and CDR2 ANQGSEA. CDR3 length equals 15 residues.

The genes are TRBV2 and TRBJ2-3; D may be TRBD2 (6 bases). Germline V gene sequence: CDR1 SNHLY, CDR2 FYNNEI. Trimming cost V 7 bases and J 14 bases, with 16 bases left between them. The CDR3 runs 11 residues. CDR3 in amino acids: CASMGGAPGYF. Written as DNA, the CDR3 is TGTGCCAGCATGGGCGGGGCTCCGGGGTATTTT.

This clonotype turned up a few times. CDR3 region: CSASKLGQRETQYF. The CDR3, as DNA: TGCAGTGCTAGCAAACTGGGACAGAGGGAGACCCAGTACTTC. The rearrangement uses TRBV20-1 and TRBJ2-5, with 7 bases fitting TRBD1. The V segment lost 3 bases and the J segment 5 bases; nucleotides outside the gene matches: 9. CDR1 DFQATT and CDR2 SNEGSKA come from the germline V gene (reference sequence). The CDR3 consists of 14 residues.

The chain combines TRBV5-6 with TRBJ2-3; 7 positions agree with TRBD1. Germline V gene lookup returns CDR1 SGHDT and CDR2 YYEEEE. V shed 7 bases and J 6 bases; nucleotides not matched to a gene: 11. This CDR3 has 14 residues. CDR3 nucleotide sequence: TGTGCCAGCGGCCTCAGGGGGTTCGGGGATACGCAGTATTTT. It specifies CASGLRGFGDTQYF. The entire variable domain, with the rest obtained from reference TRBV5-6 and TRBJ2-3, is as follows: DAGVTQSPTHLIKTRGQQVTLRCSPKSGHDTVSWYQQALGQGPQFIFQYYEEEERQRGNFPDRFSGHQFPNYSSELNVNALLLGDSALYLCASGLRGFGDTQYFGPGTRLTVL.

This chain links TRBV12-3 or TRBV12-4 with TRBJ2-3; 9 bases align to TRBD2. The CDR3 consists of 14 residues. Losses at the gene ends were 7 bases for V and 6 bases for J; bases not matched to a gene: 8. CDR3 DNA sequence: TGTGCCAGCACGACTAGCGGAGGGGGGGATACGCAGTATTTT. Translation: CASTTSGGGDTQYF.

The table lists this clonotype with a few counts. The chain employs TRBV11-1 and TRBJ1-6, with a tentative D call TRBD1 (6 bases). The V end was cut by 5 bases, the J end by 6 bases, with 23 bases between. CDR1 and CDR2 (germline): SGHAT, FQDESV (reference sequence). The length of the CDR3 is 18 residues. The CDR3 DNA reads TGTGCCAGCAGCCAGGGAAGGTTGGAGACCAGGGGTAATTCACCCCTCCACTTT. Encoded protein: CASSQGRLETRGNSPLHF.

The CDR3, as DNA: TGCGCCAGCAGCTATCGAACTAACACTGAAGCTTTCTTT. Protein: CASSYRTNTEAFF. The V and J genes are TRBV5-1 and TRBJ1-1; no reliable D call. This CDR3 spans 13 amino acids. Trimming removed 3 bases from V and 2 bases from J, with 8 bases in between. Germline CDR1 and CDR2: SGHRS and YFSETQ. The full variable domain, completed using reference TRBV5-1 and TRBJ1-1, is KAGVTQTPRYLIKTRGQQVTLSCSPISGHRSVSWYQQTPGQGLQFLFEYFSETQRNKGNFPGRFSGRQFSNSRSEMNVSTLELGDSALYLCASSYRTNTEAFFGQGTRLTVV.

The chain couples TRBV7-6 to TRBJ2-3; TRBD2 matches 7 bases. The CDR3 consists of 15 residues. The germline gives CDR1 SGHVS, CDR2 FNYEAQ. V lost 4 bases to trimming and J lost 2 bases; unmatched junction nucleotides: 6. The CDR3 spells CASSSGLDFTDTQYF. CDR3 sequence (DNA): TGTGCCAGCAGCTCAGGACTAGACTTCACAGATACGCAGTATTTT. The full variable domain, its missing parts supplied by reference TRBV7-6 and TRBJ2-3, is GAGVSQSPRYKVTKRGQDVALRCDPISGHVSLYWYRQALGQGPEFLTYFNYEAQQDKSGLPNDRFSAERPEGSISTLTIQRTEQRDSAMYRCASSSGLDFTDTQYFGPGTRLTVL.

This clonotype was detected a few times. This chain uses TRBV4-2 with TRBJ2-3; 13 nucleotides line up with TRBD2. Per the germline V gene, CDR1 is LGHNA and CDR2 is YNFKEQ. The CDR3 is made up of 16 amino acids. J was trimmed by 8 bases and V by 4 bases; bases with no gene match: 9. The CDR3 is CASSPTSGGGVGTQYF. The CDR3 DNA reads as TGTGCCAGCAGCCCTACTAGCGGGGGGGGTGTTGGTACGCAGTATTTT.

V and J are TRBV5-6 and TRBJ2-5; the match to TRBD1 covers 9 bases. The J segment lost 4 bases and the V segment lost 3 bases, leaving 7 bases of the junction unmatched. The CDR3 is 15 residues long. Germline CDR1 and CDR2: SGHDT and YYEEEE. The CDR3 nucleotides read TGTGCCAGCAGCTCCGGGACAGGGTGGAGAGAGACCCAGTACTTC. Translation gives CASSSGTGWRETQYF.

J is TRBJ2-1 and V is TRBV20-1, with 12 bases identical to TRBD2. CDR3 size: 13 residues. J lost 8 bases, V lost 5 bases, and 4 bases had no gene match. The germline V gene has CDR1 DFQATT and CDR2 SNEGSKA (reference sequence). The CDR3: CSAWTSGNYEQFF. Here the CDR3 DNA reads TGCAGTGCTTGGACTAGCGGGAACTATGAGCAGTTCTTC.

This clonotype was observed a few times. The chain employs TRBV10-3 and TRBJ1-2; 7 nucleotides match TRBD1. J was trimmed by 4 bases and V by 2 bases; bases with no gene match: 4. From germline, CDR1 is ENHRY and CDR2 SYGVKD. The CDR3 contains 14 residues. CDR3: CAISETTGTYGYTF. DNA of the CDR3: TGTGCCATCAGTGAGACGACAGGGACCTATGGCTACACCTTC.